Presented here are 10 T cell receptor beta chains from one specimen sequenced in a study of cytomegalovirus exposure and HLA in healthy donors. This PCR relied on a set of 60 Vbeta primers and 13 Jbeta primers. Method: immunoSEQ multiplex PCR; TCRdb's copy keeps in-frame clones and lacks some. The sample holds tens of thousands of clones, just over 75% seen once. The sequencing sample was made of PBMCs. The source of these receptors is a man aged 45 to 65 in good health and CMV-seropositive.

The rearrangement links TRBV13 to TRBJ2-7; the match to TRBD1 covers 9 bases. V lost 7 bases and J lost 4; bases outside the gene matches: 20. There are 18 residues in the CDR3. From germline, CDR1 is PRHDT and CDR2 FYEKMQ (reference sequence). The CDR3 protein is CASTAGDRVRAGSYEQYF. CDR3 DNA: TGTGCCAGCACCGCCGGGGACAGGGTTAGGGCGGGATCTTACGAGCAGTACTTC.

This chain connects TRBV4-1 to TRBJ1-1; D remains unclear. The CDR3 spans 16 residues. Germline CDR1 and CDR2: MGHRA and YSYEKL. The ends were cut back, 2 bases at V and 7 bases at J, with 20 bases in the middle. CDR3 sequence reads: CASSQFLSSPSGEAFF. The DNA for the CDR3 is TGCGCCAGCAGCCAATTTTTGTCTTCGCCGAGCGGTGAAGCTTTCTTT.

The chain couples TRBV27 to TRBJ1-5, with D possibly being TRBD1 (6 bases). V was cut by 0 bases and J by 5 bases, with 11 bases left in between. Per the germline V gene, CDR1 is MNHEY and CDR2 is SMNVEV (reference sequence). The CDR3 has 15 residues. The DNA of the CDR3 is TGTGCCAGCAGTTTATCACGGACAGCCCATCAGCCCCAGCATTTT. It codes for CASSLSRTAHQPQHF.

The chain carries TRBV7-8 and TRBJ2-2; 12 nucleotides match TRBD2. The CDR3 totals 17 residues. The germline V gene encodes CDR1 SGHVS and CDR2 FQNEAQ. V trimming: 9 bases; J trimming: 5 bases; junction bases outside the gene matches: 13. The CDR3 bases are TGTGCCAGTAGCAGTTCGAGGCTAGCGGGAGGGACCGGGGAGCTGTTTTTT. It encodes CASSSSRLAGGTGELFF. The entire variable domain, with the rest obtained from reference TRBV7-8 and TRBJ2-2, is as follows: GAGVSQSPRYKVAKRGQDVALRCDPISGHVSLFWYQQALGQGPEFLTYFQNEAQLDKSGLPSDRFFAERPEGSVSTLKIQRTQQEDSAVYLCASSSSRLAGGTGELFFGEGSRLTVL.

This sequence joins TRBV13 and TRBJ2-3, with 9 bases lining up with TRBD1. The germline V gene encodes CDR1 PRHDT and CDR2 FYEKMQ (reference sequence). This CDR3 has 14 residues. V lost 4 bases and J lost 1; bases outside the gene matches: 0. CDR3: CASSYRGRTDTQYF. The CDR3, as DNA: TGTGCCAGCAGCTACAGGGGGCGCACAGATACGCAGTATTTT.

The rearrangement uses TRBV28 and TRBJ1-2, with 9 bases that match TRBD1. The CDR3 length is 15 residues. V shed 2 bases, J shed 8 bases, and the junction held 9 bases outside the gene matches. Germline V gene lookup returns CDR1 MDHEN and CDR2 SYDVKM. CDR3 sequence reads: CASSLVAGQGRGYTF. CDR3 nucleotides: TGTGCCAGCAGTTTAGTAGCGGGACAGGGTAGGGGCTACACCTTC.

The chain joins TRBV30 to TRBJ2-1; D is possibly TRBD2 (5 bases). V lost 0 bases and J lost 0, with 9 bases in between. The CDR3 is made up of 15 amino acids. The germline CDR1 and CDR2 sequences are GTSNPN and SVGIG (reference sequence). CDR3 sequence (DNA): TGTGCCTGGAGTGTCACGGGAAGCTCCTACAATGAGCAGTTCTTC. This translates into CAWSVTGSSYNEQFF.

In its sample, this clone was seen a few times. The chain carries TRBV19 and TRBJ2-3; 13 nucleotides match TRBD2. The CDR3 has 14 residues. Trimming cost V 3 bases and J 6 bases; bases outside gene matches: 0. Germline values: CDR1 LNHDA, CDR2 SQIVND (reference sequence). In DNA, the CDR3 is TGTGCCAGTAGTATGGGACTAGCGGGGGATACGCAGTATTTT. It specifies CASSMGLAGDTQYF. Using reference TRBV19 and TRBJ2-3 for the parts outside the CDR3, the full variable domain is DGGITQSPKYLFRKEGQNVTLSCEQNLNHDAMYWYRQDPGQGLRLIYYSQIVNDFQKGDIAEGYSVSREKKESFPLTVTSAQKNPTAFYLCASSMGLAGDTQYFGPGTRLTVL.

The rearrangement joins TRBV7-3 to TRBJ2-7; 9 bases are shared with TRBD2. Germline V gene sequence: CDR1 SGHTA, CDR2 FQGTGA. This CDR3 region has 14 residues. V shed 5 bases, J shed 4 bases, and the junction held 6 bases outside the gene matches. The CDR3 loop is CASSPTSGSYEQYF. The CDR3 bases are TGTGCCAGCAGCCCGACTAGCGGATCATACGAGCAGTACTTC.

The table lists this clone with a few counts. DNA of the CDR3: TGTGCCAGCAATACGAAGGGACTGCCGAACACTGAAGCTTTCTTT. This translates into CASNTKGLPNTEAFF. V and J are TRBV28 and TRBJ1-1; D is perhaps TRBD1 (5 bases). The CDR3 is 15 amino acids. The V end was cut by 7 bases, the J end by 1 base, with 16 bases between. The germline CDR1 and CDR2 sequences are MDHEN and SYDVKM.